These 21 T cell receptor beta chains came from one sample sequenced in a study of Ad26.COV2.S vaccination and SARS-CoV-2 variants. Measured with immunoSEQ multiplex PCR; TCRdb has only the in-frame clones, and not every one. This sample yields some 290,000 clones, of which around 81% are seen a single time; 2% to 2.5% belongs to the top ten. As for treatment: roughly 18 received Ad26.COV2.S at low or high dose, single or two shots; a few received placebo; per-sample allocation not given. Repertoires come from day 63 after the first vaccine or placebo injection. Specimen: peripheral blood, collected in a trial of Ad26.COV2.S vaccine versus placebo. Every receptor here comes from a person between 18 and 65 years old who received the Ad26.COV2.S COVID-19 vaccine or a placebo.

The chain joins TRBV5-1 to TRBJ2-7, with TRBD1 identical over 9 bases. CDR3 size: 14 residues. Germline CDR1 and CDR2: SGHRS and YFSETQ. The V gene end was trimmed by 4 bases and the J gene end by 1 base; junction bases not matched to a gene: 3. The CDR3 loop is CASSRDRASYEQYF. CDR3 DNA sequence: TGCGCCAGCAGCCGGGACAGGGCTTCCTACGAGCAGTACTTC. The full variable domain, in which reference TRBV5-1 and TRBJ2-7 provide the parts outside the CDR3, is KAGVTQTPRYLIKTRGQQVTLSCSPISGHRSVSWYQQTPGQGLQFLFEYFSETQRNKGNFPGRFSGRQFSNSRSEMNVSTLELGDSALYLCASSRDRASYEQYFGPGTRLTVT.

Here the CDR3 DNA reads TGTGCCAGCAGCCTATATACTAGCAGAAACACCGGGGAGCTGTTTTTT. It is translated as CASSLYTSRNTGELFF. The chain has TRBV3-1 (or the pseudogene TRBV3-2) and TRBJ2-2, with a possible D match to TRBD2 (6 bases). This CDR3 is built from 16 residues. Germline V gene sequence: CDR1 LGHDT, CDR2 YNNKEL (reference sequence). Trimming removed 4 bases at V and 2 bases at J, with 14 bases between.

In this sample, this clone turned up many times. The V call is TRBV6-5, the J call TRBJ2-3; 8 bases align to TRBD1. J lost 4 bases, V lost 8 bases, and 8 bases had no gene match. Germline CDR1 reads MNHEY; CDR2 reads SVGAGI. The CDR3 is 14 amino acids. CDR3 in amino acids: CASPGQGVSDTQYF. CDR3 nucleotides: TGTGCCAGCCCCGGACAGGGAGTGTCAGATACGCAGTATTTT.

This clone was counted only a few times. The sample contains more than one DNA sequence encoding this CDR3. The rearrangement joins TRBV7-9 to TRBJ1-2, with no clear D. CDR3 size: 13 residues. CDR1 SEHNR and CDR2 FQNEAQ come from the germline V gene (reference sequence). V lost 0 bases to trimming and J lost 6 bases, with 8 bases between them. CDR3 bases: TGTGCCAGCAGCTTAGCCCTAACCGATGGCTACACCTTC. Amino acid sequence: CASSLALTDGYTF.

This clone was detected a few times. The V gene is TRBV15, the J gene TRBJ1-5, with 8 bases lining up with TRBD1. V was pared by 3 bases and J by 5 bases, with 6 bases of the junction left unmatched. Germline assignment: CDR1 LNHNV and CDR2 YYDKDF (reference sequence). CDR3 length: 15 residues. The DNA for the CDR3 is TGTGCCACCAGCAGGGGGGACAGGAAAGATCAGCCCCAGCATTTT. The encoded protein is CATSRGDRKDQPQHF.

The chain carries TRBV19 and TRBJ1-2, with D perhaps matching TRBD1 (5 bases). The V end lost 5 bases, the J end lost 2 bases, and 6 bases lay between the germline ends. The CDR3 totals 12 residues. From germline, CDR1 is LNHDA and CDR2 SQIVND (reference sequence). CDR3 in amino acids: CASSGQNYGYTF. The CDR3 DNA is TGTGCCAGTAGTGGACAAAACTATGGCTACACCTTC.

This clone occurred a few times. This chain links TRBV7-2 with TRBJ2-1, with TRBD2 identical over 14 bases. V shed 5 bases, J shed 0 bases, and the junction held 9 bases outside the gene matches. Germline loops: CDR1 SGHTA, CDR2 FQGNSA. The CDR3 is made up of 19 amino acids. The CDR3 DNA sequence: TGTGCCAGCAGCGCCCCGGGACTAGCGGGGGCCAGCTCCTACAATGAGCAGTTCTTC. This codes for CASSAPGLAGASSYNEQFF.

This chain joins TRBV2 and TRBJ2-4; 9 nucleotides line up with TRBD1. Germline assignment: CDR1 SNHLY and CDR2 FYNNEI. Trimming removed 7 bases from V and 7 bases from J; junction bases left unmatched: 8. There are 14 residues in the CDR3. The CDR3 here is CASIQDRGKNIQYF. In DNA, the CDR3 is TGTGCCAGCATCCAAGACAGGGGGAAGAACATTCAGTACTTC.

This chain connects TRBV2 to TRBJ1-2, with 9 positions matching TRBD1. The CDR3 loop spans 15 amino acids. Germline V gene sequence: CDR1 SNHLY, CDR2 FYNNEI. Trimming cost V 7 bases and J 3 bases; bases outside gene matches: 9. DNA for the CDR3: TGTGCCAGCACCCCACAGGGGGCGCAAGACTATGGCTACACCTTC. This translates into CASTPQGAQDYGYTF.

The V call is TRBV2, the J call TRBJ1-2; tentative D call: TRBD1 (5 bases). This CDR3 comprises 13 residues. The V end lost 3 bases, the J end lost 7 bases, and 12 bases lay between the germline ends. Germline V lookup: CDR1 SNHLY, CDR2 FYNNEI. The CDR3 here is CASSDTKQGGYTF. For the CDR3, the DNA is TGTGCCAGCAGTGACACCAAGCAGGGTGGCTACACCTTC.

The chain joins TRBV11-3 to TRBJ2-7, with 8 bases lining up with TRBD1. This CDR3 comprises 17 residues. CDR1 is SGHNT and CDR2 is YENEEA in the germline V gene. With V trimmed by 5 bases and J by 5 bases, 17 bases remained unmatched. CDR3 bases: TGTGCCAGCAGCCTTAGGGCAGGGGGCAATCGGTGGAACGAGCAGTACTTC. Protein: CASSLRAGGNRWNEQYF.

The CDR3 DNA follows: TGTGCCAGCAGCCAGGGGACACAGCGATACGAGCAGTACTTC. It specifies CASSQGTQRYEQYF. The gene calls are TRBV6-5 and TRBJ2-7; D is perhaps TRBD1 (6 bases). CDR3 length equals 14 residues. Trimming stripped 6 bases from V and 4 bases from J, with 16 bases between. Per germline, CDR1 MNHEY and CDR2 SVGAGI.

In DNA, the CDR3 is TGTGCCAGCAGTTGGGACGGACATAGCAATCAGCCCCAGCATTTT. Its translation: CASSWDGHSNQPQHF. V is TRBV6-6 and J is TRBJ1-5, with a weak D call TRBD1 (5 bases). Germline CDR1 is MNHNY and CDR2 is SVGAGI (reference sequence). This CDR3 comprises 15 residues. With 4 bases removed from V and 0 bases from J, the gap between germline ends came to 10 bases.

The rearrangement uses TRBV6-4 and TRBJ2-2; D might be TRBD1 (6 bases). Trimming removed 5 bases from V and 0 bases from J, with 13 bases in between. Germline V gene data show CDR1 as MRHNA and CDR2 as SNTAGT. This CDR3 comprises 16 residues. As DNA, the CDR3 is TGTGCCAGCAGTCCATCAGGGGACGCGAACACCGGGGAGCTGTTTTTT. Encoded protein: CASSPSGDANTGELFF.

Only a few counts were recorded for this clone. The rearrangement uses TRBV7-2 and TRBJ2-3; D unclear. Germline loops: CDR1 SGHTA, CDR2 FQGNSA. CDR3 length: 13 residues. With 5 bases removed from V and 14 bases from J, the gap between germline ends came to 20 bases. The CDR3 coding sequence is TGTGCCAGCAGCCCAGTACCCGCTGCCACTTGGTATTTT. It is translated as CASSPVPAATWYF.

This chain uses TRBV5-6 with TRBJ1-1; D call uncertain. Germline CDR1 reads SGHDT; CDR2 reads YYEEEE. Between the trimmed V and J ends, which lost 3 bases and 5 bases, there was a span of 11 bases. The CDR3 covers 13 residues. The CDR3: CASSSGPRTEAFF. The CDR3 region has the DNA TGTGCCAGCAGCTCCGGCCCCAGGACTGAAGCTTTCTTT. Full variable domain (missing parts from reference TRBV5-6 and TRBJ1-1): DAGVTQSPTHLIKTRGQQVTLRCSPKSGHDTVSWYQQALGQGPQFIFQYYEEEERQRGNFPDRFSGHQFPNYSSELNVNALLLGDSALYLCASSSGPRTEAFFGQGTRLTVV.

The genes are TRBV5-5 and TRBJ1-1; 8 positions agree with TRBD1. Germline V lookup: CDR1 SGHKS, CDR2 YYEKEE (reference sequence). Trimming at V came to 3 bases and at J to 0 bases, leaving 4 bases not matched to a gene. The CDR3 contains 15 residues. The CDR3 DNA sequence: TGTGCCAGCAGCTCACGGACAGGGCTGAACACTGAAGCTTTCTTT. It specifies CASSSRTGLNTEAFF.

The chain couples TRBV14 to TRBJ2-2; D perhaps matches TRBD2 (6 bases). This CDR3 has 16 amino acids. The germline CDR1 and CDR2 sequences are SGHDN and FVKESK. V was cut by 2 bases and J by 5 bases, with 15 bases left in between. CDR3 sequence reads: CASSQRAGAKTGELFF. Written as DNA, the CDR3 is TGTGCCAGCAGCCAAAGAGCGGGTGCCAAGACCGGGGAGCTGTTTTTT.

This chain joins TRBV7-8 and TRBJ2-2; 9 bases are a match to TRBD2. Trimming removed 0 bases from V and 1 base from J; junction bases left unmatched: 0. The CDR3 has 16 amino acids. Germline CDR1 reads SGHVS; CDR2 reads FQNEAQ. The CDR3 spells CASSLASGGNTGELFF. The CDR3 bases are TGTGCCAGCAGCTTAGCTAGCGGGGGGAACACCGGGGAGCTGTTTTTT.

This chain connects TRBV6-2 or TRBV6-3 to TRBJ1-1; no firm D call. The CDR3 sequence is 11 residues long. Germline V gives CDR1 MNHEY, CDR2 SVGEGT. V was pared by 3 bases and J by 5 bases, with 4 bases between. The CDR3 nucleotides are TGTGCCAGCAGTTATATGACTGAAGCTTTCTTT. This codes for CASSYMTEAFF.

This clone showed up just once. The chain recombines TRBV5-5 with TRBJ2-2, with unresolved D. Trimming left V 3 bases short and J 6 bases short, with 18 bases between. Per the germline V gene, CDR1 is SGHKS and CDR2 is YYEKEE (reference sequence). This CDR3 has 16 amino acids. The CDR3, as DNA: TGTGCCAGCAGCTGGGTACAGAATCGAGGTGCCGGGGAGCTGTTTTTT. Encoded protein: CASSWVQNRGAGELFF.